These T cell receptor beta chains were read from a single sample in a study of shared clonotypes between healthy human individuals. The assay was immunoSEQ multiplex PCR, and TCRdb's table has in-frame clones only and misses some. Of roughly 2,000,000 clones listed, roughly 93% were seen once; the top ten hold less than 2%. Sequencing was done on a sample of naive CD8+ T cells from PBMCs. These receptors were taken from a young man in good health. Some clones in this sample may be carry-over from other donors' samples. Each CDR3 is given with its conserved first and last residue. D genes are given only for firm matches. A clone size is listed for some rows: how often the clone was seen (once, few, many), or a class if it is expanded.

TRBJ2-7 TRBV27 - - TGTGCCGGCAGTTTTAAAGTGAACTACGAGCAGTACTTC CAGSFKVNYEQYF
TRBJ2-2 TRBV4-1 - TRBD2 TGCGCCAGCAGCCAATCCACCACAGCGGGAGGGCCGAGGGGCGGGGAGCTGTTTTTT CASSQSTTAGGPRGGELFF
TRBJ1-1 TRBV7-8 - - TGTGCCAGCAGCTTACCAGTGGGGAACACTGAAGCTTTCTTT CASSLPVGNTEAFF
TRBJ2-7 TRBV28 - - TGTGCCAGCAGTTCGACGGATTACGAGCAGTACTTC CASSSTDYEQYF
TRBJ2-7 TRBV28 - TRBD2 TGTGCCAGTCAATTAACCGGGACTAGCGGGATCCTATACTACGAGCAGTACTTC CASQLTGTSGILYYEQYF
TRBJ2-1 TRBV9 once TRBD2 TGTGCCAGCAGCCGAAACCAGCGGGAGAGAAAAGAGCAGTTCTTC CASSRNQRERKEQFF
TRBJ2-1 TRBV29-1 - - TGCAGCGTAAGTAGGGCCCAAAGAGGCAATGAGCAGTTCTTC CSVSRAQRGNEQFF
TRBJ1-5 TRBV4-3 - - TGCGCCAGCAGCCAAGATATTTATCAGCCCCAGCATTTT CASSQDIYQPQHF
TRBJ2-7 TRBV7-9 - - TGTGCCAGCAGCCACCCTCTCCGGGCCTACGAGCAGTACTTC CASSHPLRAYEQYF
TRBJ2-3 TRBV7-2 - TRBD2 TGTGCCAGCAGCTTCCCTCGGCTAGCGGGAGGGCACCGTCCAGATACGCAGTATTTT CASSFPRLAGGHRPDTQYF
TRBJ1-2 TRBV4-3 - - TGCGCCAGCAGCCAAGAAGGGCAGGCCGGAGGATTTCCTGGCTACACCTTC CASSQEGQAGGFPGYTF
TRBJ2-1 TRBV10-3 - TRBD2 TGTGCCATCAGTGACCTGACTAGCGAAGACTACAATGAGCAGTTCTTC CAISDLTSEDYNEQFF
TRBJ2-7 TRBV5-6 - - TGTGCCAGCAGCTTGGGTGCCCTCTTTACCTACGAGCAGTACTTC CASSLGALFTYEQYF
TRBJ2-7 TRBV27 - TRBD1 TGTGCCAGCAGCCGTCCCACAGGGGGCAACTCCTACGAGCAGTACTTC CASSRPTGGNSYEQYF
TRBJ2-1 TRBV4-2 - - TGTGCCAGCAGCTCCGATGAGCAGTTCTTC CASSSDEQFF
TRBJ2-1 TRBV6-1 - - TGTGCCTGCACGATAGAGAGCTCCTACAATGAGCAGTTCTTC CACTIESSYNEQFF
TRBJ2-1 TRBV29-1 - - TGCAGCGTTGCAGGACAGTCAAGCTCCTACAATGAGCAGTTCTTC CSVAGQSSSYNEQFF
TRBJ2-7 TRBV29-1 - - TGCAGCGTTGTGTTTTGGAGGGGCTACGAGCAGTACTTC CSVVFWRGYEQYF
TRBJ1-6 TRBV6-5 - - TGTGCCAGCGGGGCGGCATATCAAATGAATTCACCCCTCCACTTT CASGAAYQMNSPLHF